These T cell receptor beta chains were read from a single sample in a study of blood T cell repertoires in COVID-19. The protocol was immunoSEQ multiplex PCR, while the TCRdb copy is restricted to in-frame clones and leaves out a portion. The sample lists 60,000 to 80,000 clones, approximately 89% occurring once. The sequencing sample was made of peripheral blood. The receptors originated from a woman aged 70 to 79 with acute or convalescent COVID-19. CDR3s include the opening cysteine and the closing phenylalanine or tryptophan. The D gene is left open where the match is weak. Some rows have no size entry. The others give once, few or many, or a class for an expanded clone.

D | J | size | V | DNA | CDR3
TRBD1 | TRBJ1-4 | - | TRBV18 | TGTGCCAGCTCCCTCATCCAGGGGGTTGGTGAAAAACTGTTTTTT | CASSLIQGVGEKLFF
- | TRBJ2-3 | - | TRBV6-2/TRBV6-3 | TGTGCCAGCAGTTACTCGAGGGGGAGAACAGATACGCAGTATTTT | CASSYSRGRTDTQYF
TRBD1 | TRBJ2-3 | - | TRBV18 | TGTGCCAGCTCACCTTGGGACAGGGGCACAGATACGCAGTATTTT | CASSPWDRGTDTQYF
- | TRBJ1-1 | - | TRBV19 | TGTGCCAGTAGTTTGAAAGGGGGAGACACTGAAGCTTTCTTT | CASSLKGGDTEAFF
TRBD1 | TRBJ2-7 | - | TRBV7-9 | TGTGCCAGCAGCTTCCCGCGACAGGGTGTGAGAGAGCAGTACTTC | CASSFPRQGVREQYF
TRBD1 | TRBJ1-6 | few | TRBV20-1 | TGCAGTGCTAGTAGGACAGGGCGGAATTCACCCCTCCACTTT | CSASRTGRNSPLHF
- | TRBJ2-1 | - | TRBV7-2 | TGTGCCAGCAGCATTACAGGAGCTCCATACAATGAGCAGTTCTTC | CASSITGAPYNEQFF
- | TRBJ2-7 | - | TRBV28 | TGTGCCAGCATGCGGCCTAGCTCCTACGAGCAGTACTTC | CASMRPSSYEQYF
- | TRBJ2-1 | - | TRBV7-5 | TGTGCCAGAAGCTTAGGGACTACTCGGTATGAGAATGAGCAGTTCTTC | CARSLGTTRYENEQFF
TRBD2 | TRBJ2-1 | - | TRBV6-5 | TGTGCCAGCAGTCCCCGGACTAGCGTCCCACTTGAGCAGTTCTTC | CASSPRTSVPLEQFF
TRBD1 | TRBJ1-5 | - | TRBV19 | TGTGCCAGTTTGCCGACAGGGCAATCGGGACAGCCCCAGCATTTT | CASLPTGQSGQPQHF
- | TRBJ1-1 | - | TRBV28 | TGTGCCAGCAGTTCCCCCCTGGGGAGGTTAGGGTACACTGAAGCTTTCTTT | CASSSPLGRLGYTEAFF
- | TRBJ1-2 | - | TRBV10-3 | TGTGCCATCCAAGGGCAGGGTGAACATGGCTACACCTTC | CAIQGQGEHGYTF
TRBD2 | TRBJ2-3 | once | TRBV7-9 | TGTGCCAGCAGCCCACGACTAGCGGGCCGCAGCACAGATACGCAGTATTTT | CASSPRLAGRSTDTQYF
- | TRBJ2-3 | - | TRBV5-1 | TGCGCCAGCAGCAGTACCGGGACAATGTATGATACGCAGTATTTT | CASSSTGTMYDTQYF
- | TRBJ1-2 | - | TRBV7-9 | TGTGCCAGCAGCTTAGCGCATCCACAGACTAACTATGGCTACACCTTC | CASSLAHPQTNYGYTF
TRBD1 | TRBJ1-3 | few | TRBV14 | TGTGCCAGCAGCCAAGACAGGGGGAACACCATATATTTT | CASSQDRGNTIYF
- | TRBJ1-6 | - | TRBV7-2 | TGTGCCAGCAGCTTCGGTGCAGGACCCCTCCACTTT | CASSFGAGPLHF
TRBD1 | TRBJ2-7 | - | TRBV6-1 | TGTGCCAGCAGTGAAGGGCAGGGGGCGCCGTACGAGCAGTACTTC | CASSEGQGAPYEQYF
TRBD1 | TRBJ1-1 | few | TRBV29-1 | TGCAGCGTCCACCGACAGGGCGGCACTGAAGCTTTCTTT | CSVHRQGGTEAFF
TRBD2 | TRBJ2-1 | - | TRBV4-1 | TGCGCCAGCAGCCAAGGGTGGGGGTTAGCGGGGGGCCGTGGGCCCAATGAGCAGTTCTTC | CASSQGWGLAGGRGPNEQFF
- | TRBJ1-1 | - | TRBV5-6 | TGTGCCAGCAGCACCGGGACAAGCACTGAAGCTTTCTTT | CASSTGTSTEAFF
- | TRBJ1-5 | - | TRBV15 | TGTGCCACCAGCAGAGAGAGGACTATCAATCAGCCCCAGCATTTT | CATSRERTINQPQHF
TRBD1 | TRBJ2-7 | few | TRBV24-1 | TGTGCCACCAGTATAGGGACAGGCGGCGAGCAGTACTTC | CATSIGTGGEQYF
- | TRBJ1-2 | - | TRBV18 | TGTGCCAGCTCACCCCGCGACACCGAACGCGGCTACACCTTC | CASSPRDTERGYTF
TRBD2 | TRBJ2-1 | - | TRBV6-5 | TGTGCCAGCAGTTCCGGACTAGCGGGCAATGAGCAGTTCTTC | CASSSGLAGNEQFF
TRBD1 | TRBJ1-1 | - | TRBV18 | TGTGCCAGCTCACCACAAGTCGTTGGCAGGGGGACTGAAGCTTTCTTT | CASSPQVVGRGTEAFF
TRBD1 | TRBJ1-2 | - | TRBV25-1 | TGTGCCAGCAGTCCCTATCGGACAGGGGGCAGCTATGGCTACACCTTC | CASSPYRTGGSYGYTF
- | TRBJ1-2 | - | TRBV19 | TGTGCCAGTAGTCTTCTCTCCAGGGATTATGAGCATGGCTACACCTTC | CASSLLSRDYEHGYTF
- | TRBJ2-2 | - | TRBV7-3 | TGTGCCAGCAGCTCCTATACCGGGGAGCTGTTTTTT | CASSSYTGELFF
- | TRBJ2-5 | - | TRBV6-6 | TGTGCCAGCAGTTACCCGGAAGAGACCCAGTACTTC | CASSYPEETQYF
- | TRBJ1-4 | few | TRBV30 | TGTGCCTGGAGTGTTGGGCAGGTTGGTGAAAAACTGTTTTTT | CAWSVGQVGEKLFF
TRBD2 | TRBJ2-2 | once | TRBV3-1/TRBV3-2 | TGTGCCAGCAGCCAAGGTGGGAGCGGGGTGAACACCGGGGAGCTGTTTTTT | CASSQGGSGVNTGELFF
TRBD1 | TRBJ1-3 | - | TRBV28 | TGTGCCAGCAGTTTATACAGGGGTTACACCATATATTTT | CASSLYRGYTIYF